The 16 T cell receptor beta chains below were found in one sample sequenced in a study of blood T cell repertoires in COVID-19. The table came from immunoSEQ multiplex PCR; TCRdb's copy has only in-frame clones and leaves some out. The table includes fewer than 40,000 clones, 85% detected once. Sequences were obtained from peripheral blood. The receptors shown here come from a human donor in a cohort sampled during active COVID-19.

The rearrangement uses TRBV6-4 and TRBJ2-3; D remains unclear. In germline, CDR1 is MRHNA, CDR2 SNTAGT. The CDR3 contains 12 residues. With 0 bases removed from V and 10 bases from J, the gap between germline ends came to 8 bases. The CDR3 DNA follows: TGTGCCAGCAGTGACTCCGGTGGTTCGCAGTATTTT. Protein: CASSDSGGSQYF.

This clone occurred once. The CDR3 DNA sequence: TGTGCCAGCAGCCAAGGGACTCCGAAAGATACGCAGTATTTT. Protein sequence: CASSQGTPKDTQYF. The chain recombines TRBV7-8 with TRBJ2-3; D may be TRBD2 (6 bases). CDR1 and CDR2 (germline): SGHVS, FQNEAQ. V was clipped by 5 bases and J by 5 bases, with 14 bases between them. The CDR3 is made up of 14 amino acids.

This clone has more than one count but fewer than ten. The chain combines TRBV6-2 or TRBV6-3 with TRBJ1-1; TRBD1 might be the D (6 bases). The CDR3 extends over 14 amino acids. Germline loops: CDR1 MNHEY, CDR2 SVGEGT. V was shortened by 4 bases and J by 2 bases, with 11 bases between the two germline ends. The CDR3 sequence: CASSFGQSNTEAFF. CDR3 nucleotide sequence: TGTGCCAGCAGTTTTGGACAGTCTAACACTGAAGCTTTCTTT.

This clone occurred once. This chain links TRBV27 with TRBJ2-3; TRBD2 aligns across 8 bases. V dropped 3 bases and J dropped 4; count of bases not matched to a gene: 6. The CDR3 consists of 15 residues. Germline-derived CDR1 and CDR2 are MNHEY and SMNVEV (reference sequence). CDR3: CASSFQGLEADTQYF. The CDR3 DNA sequence: TGTGCCAGCAGTTTTCAGGGACTAGAGGCAGATACGCAGTATTTT.

The chain is built from TRBV4-1 and TRBJ2-7; a possible D gene is TRBD1 (6 bases). Germline V lookup: CDR1 MGHRA, CDR2 YSYEKL. The V end lost 0 bases, the J end lost 1 base, and 19 bases lay between the germline ends. The CDR3 length is 18 residues. The CDR3 spells CASSQDGIPGRGSYEQYF. The CDR3, as DNA: TGCGCCAGCAGCCAAGACGGGATCCCTGGCAGGGGATCCTACGAGCAGTACTTC.

V is TRBV10-3 and J is TRBJ2-7; D might be TRBD1 (5 bases). Germline V lookup: CDR1 ENHRY, CDR2 SYGVKD. V dropped 6 bases and J dropped 3 bases, with 15 bases sitting between them. The CDR3 is 14 residues long. CDR3 DNA sequence: TGTGCCATCAGCTCGGCAGGGCTGGACTACGAGCAGTACTTC. It yields the protein CAISSAGLDYEQYF.

V and J are TRBV5-4 and TRBJ1-6, with unresolved D. Germline CDR1 is SGHNT and CDR2 is YYREEE (reference sequence). The ends were cut back, 4 bases at V and 9 bases at J, with 14 bases in the middle. CDR3 length: 14 amino acids. The CDR3 loop reads CASSLREAGSPLHF. In DNA, the CDR3 is TGTGCCAGCAGCCTCCGGGAGGCGGGTTCACCCCTCCACTTT.

The chain employs TRBV4-2 and TRBJ2-7, with a weak D call TRBD2 (6 bases). This CDR3 has 13 amino acids. V shed 1 base and J shed 6 bases, with 10 bases lying between them. From germline, CDR1 is LGHNA and CDR2 YNFKEQ. The CDR3 DNA sequence: TGTGCCAGCAGCCAAGGGGGACTGGGCGAGCAGTACTTC. This sequence encodes CASSQGGLGEQYF.

J is TRBJ1-5 and V is TRBV7-9, with 7 bases fitting TRBD1. This CDR3 comprises 17 residues. V dropped 1 base and J dropped 5; count of bases not matched to a gene: 11. Germline lookup yields CDR1 SEHNR and CDR2 FQNEAQ (reference sequence). CDR3 in DNA: TGTGCCAGCAGCTTAGGAACAGGGGTAGGTGGTCATCAGCCCCAGCATTTT. Its translation is CASSLGTGVGGHQPQHF.

The chain has TRBV18 and TRBJ2-5; D gene unclear. The CDR3 contains 11 residues. Trimming stripped 3 bases from V and 5 bases from J, with 4 bases between. Germline V gene lookup returns CDR1 KGHSH and CDR2 LQKENI. The CDR3 is CASSPEETQYF. The CDR3 DNA follows: TGTGCCAGCTCACCGGAGGAGACCCAGTACTTC.

In its sample, this clone was seen a few times. The CDR3 DNA is TGTGCCACCAGCAGAGATAGGACTAGCGGGAGAGGGAATGAGCAGTTCTTC. This sequence encodes CATSRDRTSGRGNEQFF. V is TRBV15 and J is TRBJ2-1; 13 positions agree with TRBD2. Trimming cost V 0 bases and J 7 bases; bases outside gene matches: 6. Germline V gene sequence: CDR1 LNHNV, CDR2 YYDKDF (reference sequence). This CDR3 contains 17 residues.

This clone was seen ten or more times. The V call is TRBV9, the J call TRBJ1-3; D ambiguous. Germline CDR1 SGDLS, CDR2 YYNGEE. The CDR3 is made up of 16 amino acids. V was pared by 2 bases and J by 6 bases, with 18 bases between. The CDR3 coding sequence is TGTGCCAGCAGCGTTGGGAGATCGGCGGGTACAAACACCATATATTTT. This translates into CASSVGRSAGTNTIYF.

This chain links TRBV4-2 with TRBJ2-7; D possibly corresponds to TRBD1 (6 bases). CDR1 LGHNA and CDR2 YNFKEQ come from the germline V gene. The V end lost 0 bases, the J end lost 0 bases, and 12 bases lay between the germline ends. This CDR3 is 16 amino acids long. In nucleotides, the CDR3 is TGTGCCAGCAGCCAAGAGGGACACGATTCCTCCTACGAGCAGTACTTC. The encoded protein is CASSQEGHDSSYEQYF.

This clone was seen a handful of times. This chain joins TRBV2 and TRBJ2-7; D is possibly TRBD2 (6 bases). Trimming removed 3 bases from V and 2 bases from J, with 20 bases in between. The CDR3 is made up of 17 amino acids. Germline CDR1 reads SNHLY; CDR2 reads FYNNEI. CDR3 in amino acids: CASSDGSGGGHAYEQYF. The DNA for the CDR3 is TGTGCCAGCAGTGACGGAAGCGGCGGAGGGCATGCCTACGAGCAGTACTTC.

V and J are TRBV27 and TRBJ2-1; 14 nucleotides match TRBD2. The J segment lost 6 bases and the V segment lost 4 bases, leaving 8 bases of the junction unmatched. This CDR3 has 17 residues. Germline V gene lookup returns CDR1 MNHEY and CDR2 SMNVEV (reference sequence). The CDR3 reads CASSSGLAGALGNEQFF. CDR3 DNA sequence: TGTGCCAGCAGTTCGGGACTAGCGGGAGCTCTTGGCAATGAGCAGTTCTTC.

This chain connects TRBV3-1 (or the pseudogene TRBV3-2) to TRBJ1-1; D unclear. Per germline, CDR1 LGHDT and CDR2 YNNKEL (reference sequence). There are 12 residues in the CDR3. Trimming cost V 4 bases and J 2 bases, with 5 bases left between them. The CDR3 is CASSPVNTEAFF. In nucleotides, the CDR3 is TGTGCCAGCAGCCCAGTTAACACTGAAGCTTTCTTT.